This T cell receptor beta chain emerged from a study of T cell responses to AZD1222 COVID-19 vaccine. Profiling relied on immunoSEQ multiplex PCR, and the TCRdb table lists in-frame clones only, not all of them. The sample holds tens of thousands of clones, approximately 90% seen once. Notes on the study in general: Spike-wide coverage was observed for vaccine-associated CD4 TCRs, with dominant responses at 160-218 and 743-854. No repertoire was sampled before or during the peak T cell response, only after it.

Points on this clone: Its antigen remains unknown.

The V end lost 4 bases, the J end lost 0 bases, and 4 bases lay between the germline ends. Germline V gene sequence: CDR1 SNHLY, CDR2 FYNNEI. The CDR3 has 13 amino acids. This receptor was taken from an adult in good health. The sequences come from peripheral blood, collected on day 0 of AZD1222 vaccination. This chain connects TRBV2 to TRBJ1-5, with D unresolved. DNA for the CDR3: TGTGCCAGCAGTGGGAATAGCAATCAGCCCCAGCATTTT. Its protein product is CASSGNSNQPQHF.